The present entry profiles one T cell receptor beta chain with its context. This clone was recorded once. Its antigen is unknown. Base-call qualities are not available, and no considerably larger clone is one nucleotide away. This entry comes from a study of cytomegalovirus exposure and HLA in healthy donors (dated by TCRdb to 2015 to 2018). The study in broad terms: According to an earlier analysis of a few hundred of the donors, about 179 million T cells yielded roughly 110 million unique TCR beta sequences and about 300 Gb of sequence data. Approximately 300 gigabases of sequencing data and roughly 80 million unique TCR sequences made up an early release that covered several hundred HLA-typed donors. Of the 350 to 450 genotyped donors, approximately 83% fell in the genetic ancestry cluster associated with self-reported Caucasian donors. The study aimed to test whether cataloging public T cell receptors could reveal signatures of past pathogen exposure. Using immunosequencing, the study profiled T cell repertoires from about 610 subjects and related those repertoires to cytomegalovirus serostatus. A separate validation cohort of roughly 120 different subjects was used in addition to the approximately 700-subject first cohort. High-throughput TCR immunosequencing, statistical association of individual TCRs with disease status, and machine learning were combined to predict cytomegalovirus infection status. A later analysis re-analyzed previously published TCR beta repertoires from 650 to 800 donors and added high-resolution HLA genotyping to study TCR occurrence patterns. Rather than drawing on any new phenotypic data, the later analysis identified candidate immune exposures from TCR beta sequences and the way those sequences occurred across donors. An earlier analysis of around 580 of the donors used high-throughput TCR beta sequencing to judge whether each TCR beta V gene segment behaved as functional or pseudogenic. Alongside the repertoire data, information on donor age, sex, ethnicity and CMV serostatus was compiled. In a later genetic analysis, genome-wide SNP genotypes for about three fifths of the roughly 670 donors were used, and that subset was treated as a discovery cohort. Every repertoire in the discovery cohort had been generated on one and the same sequencing platform. HLA typing covered class I and class II loci at four-digit resolution. Typing coverage varied by locus: about 620-630 donors for A, B, C, DRB1 and DQB1; 500 to 550 for DQA1; around 610 for DPA1; around 490 for DPB1. Four to six DR-DQ haplotypes were handled as single units for association and clustering because linkage in the cohort was strong. Across 398 genotyped donors of the cohort, an average of about 240,000 unique TCR beta nucleotide sequences per donor were sequenced, and roughly a sixth of those sequences were non-productive. The paper as a whole reports these results and caveats: A later analysis associated 15,000 to 20,000 TCR beta sequences with specific HLA alleles at a false discovery rate of 0.05. HLA typing was unavailable for some donors at each locus, so association tests used only the typed subset. An association between a missense DCLRE1C variant and V-gene and J-gene trimming of TCR beta chains was found in a later genetic analysis and replicated in an independent cohort. In a later analysis, TCR association rates were found to vary across HLA loci, with the most associated TCRs seen for DRB1 alleles and the fewest for HLA-C alleles. The earlier analysis of some 560 of the donors excluded 15 to 20 rarely observed V segments, including chromosome 9 orphons, because counts were too low. Presence/absence analyses assumed roughly uniform sequencing depth across donors, an assumption that may not hold. While some public TCRs were present in many individuals, most TCR sequences turned up only very rarely across donors. A later analysis found that HLA-associated TCR beta chains were more clonally expanded and had lower generation probabilities than equally common non-associated chains. Three of the identified cytomegalovirus-associated TCR beta chains were confirmed in vitro to be specific for cytomegalovirus antigens. A total of about 150 TCR beta chains were listed by the study as associated with cytomegalovirus. It was suggested by the authors that the approach could potentially be generalized to other disease states and immunological phenotypes. Some IMGT-functional V segments, including TRBV6-2 and TRBV6-3, could not be told apart with the 87-base-pair reads, so those segments were excluded. In a later analysis, several top co-occurrence clusters were reported to appear linked to parvovirus B19, influenza, CMV and Epstein-Barr virus. The classifier was reported to diagnose cytomegalovirus status with high specificity and sensitivity in both the original cohort and the validation cohort. According to a later analysis, most CMV-associated TCR beta chains appeared to be HLA-restricted, and the HLA associations seemed to be driven largely by CMV exposure. Immune exposure information for the cohort was limited to CMV serostatus. When HLA alleles, especially DR and DQ, strongly co-occurred, TCR associations were difficult to assign to individual alleles. In a later genetic analysis, fewer N-insertions in productive TCRs were reported among donors in an Asian-associated ancestry cluster than the roughly 700-donor mean. Linkage disequilibrium might explain the correlated functional status among segregating V segments, but an unknown experimental factor could not be excluded. A further reported finding was that TCR beta sequences accurately predicted the HLA-A and HLA-B alleles for most subjects in the first cohort. A cluster of highly shared sequence variants was judged likely to represent a technical artifact of the sequencing pipeline. In an earlier analysis of about 540 of the donors, most TCR beta V segments were observed in productive rearrangements about 87% or about 30% of the time, broadly matching IMGT annotations. In this cohort, only TCR beta chains were sequenced, and detectable features were limited by the absence of alpha or paired-chain data.

Preparation of the library involved the immunoSEQ multiplex PCR assay. A mixture of 60 forward primers for TCR Vbeta segments and 13 reverse primers for TCR Jbeta segments was used in the multiplex PCR. A multiplex PCR assay on genomic DNA amplified the CDR3 region of rearranged TCR beta genes. On the Illumina HiSeq System, the amplified TCR beta libraries were sequenced as 87-base-pair reads. The authors' pipeline ran thus. A later analysis counted approximately 74 million unique TCR beta chains across the roughly 700 repertoires, and some 12 million of these chains were shared by at least two donors. A nearest-neighbor algorithm error-corrected the raw reads and collapsed the reads into unique sequences, merging closely related sequences to remove PCR and sequencing errors. Alignment of CDR3 sequences to IMGT reference sequences was used to assign V, D and J gene segments. For a sequence to be retained, at least a six-nucleotide match to both a V gene segment and a J gene segment was required. A rearrangement was called productive if the CDR3 had no stop codons and remained in frame with V and J, and every other rearrangement was called non-productive. Following IMGT convention, CDR3 was defined as the stretch from the second conserved V-encoded cysteine up to the conserved J-encoded phenylalanine. In an earlier analysis of some 550 of the donors, sequences lacking an unambiguous match to a single V gene segment were excluded. In an earlier analysis of almost 600 of the donors, a V segment was called functional when productive rearrangements were above 56.7%, and segregating when the standard deviation between donors exceeded 5%. A statistical classification framework was developed to diagnose cytomegalovirus status using the catalog of TCR beta chain sequences. In a later analysis, V and J genes were assigned by comparing TCR nucleotide sequences against IMGT/GENE-DB human TR gene sequences. A later analysis assigned CDR3 sequences and most-parsimonious VDJ recombination scenarios with the TCRdist pipeline. In a later analysis, every TCR beta chain was defined by the combination of its CDR3 amino acid sequence and its V-gene family, and reads without a unique V-gene family were dropped. As a way to deal with suspected cross-contamination and a sequencing artifact, a later analysis dropped over 550 nucleotide sequences that were highly shared and had low generation probability. In a later analysis, a clonal expansion index for each public chain was calculated from normalized within-repertoire ranks of inferred template counts. In a later analysis, generation probabilities were computed using a VDJ recombination model fitted to out-of-frame rearrangements, and the results were checked against IGoR. In a later analysis, hypergeometric tests were used to score TCR-TCR, TCR-HLA and TCR-CMV co-occurrence, with a repertoire-size bias correction applied to TCR pairs. A later analysis estimated false discovery rates by permuting HLA or CMV assignments 20 times. In a later analysis, co-occurring TCRs were grouped with DBSCAN, and TCRdist sequence similarity was added when clustering was performed within HLA-allele-positive subsets. Repertoires with fewer than 30,000 or more than 120,000 public chains, plus five repertoires with anomalous nucleotide sharing, were excluded from co-occurrence clustering. TCRdb limited this immuneACCESS table to in-frame rearrangements with V and J called. A share of clones is missing; checked studies link under half to unresolved V genes, and the rest is unexplained. That table supplies the V and J calls and clone size; D and trimming were determined from the DNA. The table for this sample lists a few hundred thousand clones; about four fifths of them were counted only once. The ten largest clones take up 10% to 13% of the sample.

The germline V gene (reference sequence) supplies CDR1 SGHNT and CDR2 YYREEE. V lost 4 bases and J lost 8 bases; the stretch between them is 13 bases long. The CDR3 contains 13 residues, cysteine and phenylalanine counted. This entry keeps only the CDR3 DNA: 39 bases, framed from base 1. The cohort was made up of about 610 healthy bone marrow donors. Cohort members were all nominally healthy when sampled, although unrecorded immune exposures were likely present. The donor tested CMV seropositive and was one of the 289 seropositive cohort members. A peripheral blood sample was provided by each donor, and peripheral blood mononuclear cells were used for TCR beta sequencing. Genomic DNA was extracted from the blood cell samples with the Qiagen DNeasy Blood Extraction Kit.

The sequenced sample consisted of PBMCs. The sequence was collected from a woman aged 50 to 60 in good health and CMV-seropositive. The chain couples TRBV5-4 to TRBJ2-4; the D segment could be TRBD2, given 7 matching bases. The CDR3 reads as follows: CASSREGGDIQYF. The bases are TGTGCCAGCAGCCGCGAGGGGGGGGACATTCAGTACTTC.